This T cell receptor (beta chain) was found in a study of T cells expressing NK-cell markers (dated by TCRdb to the early 2020s). Regarding the research as a whole: In sorted CD3+CD56+NKG2C+, CD3+CD56+NKG2C- and CD3+CD56-NKG2C+ T-cell subsets from eight donors, TCR beta-chain repertoires were profiled. Illumina HiSeq 2000/2500, MiSeq or NextSeq was used to sequence libraries as 2 x 150 bp reads. Of the eight sequenced donors, seven were found to be HCMV-seropositive and one was found to be HCMV-seronegative. All eight donors whose samples were sequenced were randomly selected healthy volunteers, three of them men and five women. Study-level results and caveats: It remained unclear whether the expanded NKG2C-expressing T cell clones were specific for HCMV antigens. Those dominant clonotypes were again the most abundant among CD3+CD56-NKG2C+ cells in a handful of donors, at about 28.3-60.1%. In more than five donors, the dominant CD3+CD56+NKG2C+ clonotypes were found to rank among the top 10 CD8+ clonotypes and to make up about 1.0-7.5% of CD8+ T cells.

The CDR3 numbers 15 residues from cysteine through phenylalanine. No DNA is recorded. Looking up the germline V gene yields CDR1 SGHTA and CDR2 FQGNSA. A remark on this clonotype: The specificity of this receptor is unknown.

To determine HCMV serostatus, a commercial ELISA kit was used to detect HCMV-specific IgG in serum. Ficoll density gradient centrifugation was used to isolate peripheral blood mononuclear cells from blood. Sequenced using an Illumina HiSeq 2000. The TCR beta cDNA libraries were made using 5'RACE template switching, a step that added both a universal primer site and unique molecular identifiers. Priming for cDNA synthesis came from the TCR beta constant segment, and two successive PCR amplification steps followed. In the source study's methods: MIGEC was used to demultiplex reads and group reads by UMI, and MiTCR was used to assemble and quantify clonotypes. Only TCR cDNA sequences supported by at least two reads were kept to exclude erroneous sequences. The tcR package was used for downstream repertoire analysis, and clonotypes were matched between fractions using CDR3 nucleotide sequence together with V segment. VDJmatch was used to annotate antigen specificity against VDJdb, with one amino acid substitution allowed in CDR3. After TCRdb reprocessed the reads, each CDR3 protein sequence was kept as one row, without DNA. These V and J calls derive from TCRdb rather than the authors' analysis. This sample's table has entries for about 440,000 distinct CDR3 sequences. Of the sample, 6% to 9.5% falls within the top ten clones.

The rearranged segments are TRBV7-2 and TRBJ1-2. This TCR came from a woman aged 18 to 69 in good health. What was sequenced was blood T cells: a sorted CD56 or NKG2C T cell subset, CD4+ or CD8+ T cells, or bulk PBMC T cells (not recorded which). The CDR3 in this case is CASSFTAAANYGYTF.